A single sample is the source of the 19 T cell receptor beta chains below, sequenced in a study of blood T cell repertoires in COVID-19. Sequencing was performed with immunoSEQ multiplex PCR; in TCRdb, only in-frame clones are kept and a portion is missing. This table holds roughly 200,000 clones, 80% to 85% found once. The sequenced material came from peripheral blood. Receptors were obtained from a man aged 45-60 years with active or convalescent COVID-19.

The gene calls are TRBV2 and TRBJ2-7; 7 bases fit TRBD1. CDR1 is SNHLY, CDR2 FYNNEI, per germline. The trim removed 8 bases at V and 2 bases at J, leaving 3 bases unmatched. CDR3 size: 12 residues. CDR3 nucleotides: TGTGCCAGCGGACAGGAGCCCTACGAGCAGTACTTC. Translating gives CASGQEPYEQYF.

The V and J genes are TRBV19 and TRBJ1-2; D not certain. The V and J ends lost 6 bases and 1 base respectively, with 12 bases between them. CDR3 size: 14 residues. CDR1 LNHDA and CDR2 SQIVND come from the germline V gene (reference sequence). CDR3 sequence reads: CASRSALYNYGYTF. CDR3 bases: TGTGCCAGTAGAAGCGCCCTCTATAACTATGGCTACACCTTC.

The gene calls are TRBV5-1 and TRBJ2-3, with TRBD2 matching over 16 bases. The germline gives CDR1 SGHRS, CDR2 YFSETQ. The CDR3 has 20 amino acids. The V gene end was trimmed by 3 bases and the J gene end by 5 bases; junction bases not matched to a gene: 15. The CDR3, as DNA: TGCGCCAGCAGCTCGGCCCCGGGACTAGCGGGGGGGCAAGATGGAGATACGCAGTATTTT. Protein: CASSSAPGLAGGQDGDTQYF. Using reference TRBV5-1 and TRBJ2-3 for the parts outside the CDR3, the full variable domain is KAGVTQTPRYLIKTRGQQVTLSCSPISGHRSVSWYQQTPGQGLQFLFEYFSETQRNKGNFPGRFSGRQFSNSRSEMNVSTLELGDSALYLCASSSAPGLAGGQDGDTQYFGPGTRLTVL.

The chain has TRBV19 and TRBJ1-1; possible D gene TRBD1, 5 bases. Germline CDR1 reads LNHDA; CDR2 reads SQIVND (reference sequence). The CDR3 extends over 15 amino acids. V was clipped by 7 bases and J by 1 base, with 16 bases between them. The CDR3 DNA follows: TGTGCCAGTAAGGAGTGGGGCTCGGGGAACACTGAAGCTTTCTTT. Its protein is CASKEWGSGNTEAFF. The full variable domain, with the rest looked up from reference TRBV19 and TRBJ1-1, is DGGITQSPKYLFRKEGQNVTLSCEQNLNHDAMYWYRQDPGQGLRLIYYSQIVNDFQKGDIAEGYSVSREKKESFPLTVTSAQKNPTAFYLCASKEWGSGNTEAFFGQGTRLTVV.

The chain employs TRBV4-1 and TRBJ1-2; D gene unclear. The CDR3 consists of 15 residues. V lost 3 bases and J 7 bases, leaving 18 bases between the germline ends. Germline V CDR1 and CDR2: MGHRA, YSYEKL. The CDR3 is CASSHRNREGRGYTF. CDR3 bases: TGCGCCAGCAGCCACAGAAATCGGGAGGGCCGTGGCTACACCTTC.

The gene calls are TRBV2 and TRBJ1-2; 8 nucleotides line up with TRBD1. CDR1 is SNHLY and CDR2 is FYNNEI in the germline V gene. V gave up 8 bases and J gave up 4 bases; unmatched junction bases: 3. The CDR3 sequence is 12 residues long. The CDR3 reads CASAGQGYGYTF. CDR3 nucleotides: TGTGCCAGCGCAGGACAGGGCTATGGCTACACCTTC. Variable domain in full (rest from reference TRBV2 and TRBJ1-2): EPEVTQTPSHQVTQMGQEVILRCVPISNHLYFYWYRQILGQKVEFLVSFYNNEISEKSEIFDDQFSVERPDGSNFTLKIRSTKLEDSAMYFCASAGQGYGYTFGSGTRLTVV.

The chain uses TRBV21-1 and TRBJ1-3. TRBV21-1 is described as a pseudogene. The CDR3 consists of 18 residues. The CDR3, as DNA: TGTGCCAGCAGCACCTCCTTACCGGGAGACATCTCTGGAAACACCATATATTTT. This translates into CASSTSLPGDISGNTIYF.

This clone has just one count. V is TRBV6-2 or TRBV6-3 and J is TRBJ2-2, with D possibly matching TRBD1 (6 bases). Germline loops: CDR1 MNHEY, CDR2 SVGEGT. The CDR3 is 18 amino acids. V lost 2 bases, J lost 9 bases, and 25 bases lay in between. The CDR3 DNA reads as TGTGCCAGCAGTTACCCCTCATACAGGGTGGCGAGTACCTGGGAGCTGTTTTTT. This encodes CASSYPSYRVASTWELFF.

V and J are TRBV7-3 and TRBJ1-1, with unresolved D. The CDR3 runs to 13 residues. The germline gives CDR1 SGHTA, CDR2 FQGTGA. Trimming took off 5 bases at V and 4 bases at J, with 11 bases between the two ends. CDR3 bases: TGTGCCAGCAGCAGAGGTCTTGCCACTGAAGCTTTCTTT. As protein: CASSRGLATEAFF.

The V gene is TRBV9, the J gene TRBJ2-6; D remains ambiguous. The CDR3 runs 15 residues. CDR1 is SGDLS, CDR2 YYNGEE, per germline. V shed 0 bases and J shed 1 base, with 5 bases lying between them. Here the CDR3 DNA reads TGTGCCAGCAGCGTAGGAGTTTCTGGGGCCAACGTCCTGACTTTC. It is translated as CASSVGVSGANVLTF.

This clone occurred once. This chain connects TRBV5-8 to TRBJ1-5; 7 bases are shared with TRBD1. CDR1 SGHTS and CDR2 YDEGEE come from the germline V gene. This CDR3 spans 15 amino acids. Trimming took 4 bases from V and 3 from J; bases not matched to a gene: 7. Here the CDR3 reads CASSRRDSYNQPQHF. DNA for the CDR3: TGTGCCAGCAGCCGACGGGACAGTTACAATCAGCCCCAGCATTTT.

The CDR3 loop reads CASSTGLSPANTEAFF. DNA for the CDR3: TGTGCCAGTTCGACAGGGCTTTCCCCCGCGAACACTGAAGCTTTCTTT. This chain connects TRBV27 to TRBJ1-1; TRBD1 agrees at 7 bases. The CDR3 is 16 amino acids. V lost 9 bases, J lost 1 base, and 14 bases stayed unmatched. Germline loops: CDR1 MNHEY, CDR2 SMNVEV (reference sequence).

The chain recombines TRBV19 with TRBJ1-5; D is possibly TRBD1 (6 bases). The CDR3 totals 14 residues. V gave up 6 bases and J gave up 2 bases, with 11 bases separating them. Per germline, CDR1 LNHDA and CDR2 SQIVND (reference sequence). This CDR3 reads CASRRQARNQPQHF. Here the CDR3 DNA reads TGTGCCAGTAGGAGACAGGCCCGCAATCAGCCCCAGCATTTT.

In this sample, this clone turned up many times. This chain connects TRBV9 to TRBJ2-7; possible D gene TRBD1, 6 bases. CDR1 and CDR2 from the germline V gene are SGDLS and YYNGEE. This CDR3 region has 13 residues. V lost 3 bases and J 1 base, leaving 8 bases between the germline ends. The CDR3 protein is CASSDGQSYEQYF. The CDR3 bases are TGTGCCAGCAGCGATGGACAGTCCTACGAGCAGTACTTC.

This chain links TRBV28 with TRBJ1-6, with a possible D match to TRBD1 (5 bases). The CDR3 has 13 amino acids. Trimming left V 6 bases short and J 8 bases short, with 11 bases between. CDR1 and CDR2 from the germline V gene are MDHEN and SYDVKM. The CDR3 DNA reads TGTGCCAGCAGGACAGTTCAACATTCACCCCTCCACTTT. Residues: CASRTVQHSPLHF.

DNA of the CDR3: TGTGCCAGCAGCGTAGCCTACGGAGATACGCAGTATTTT. It yields the protein CASSVAYGDTQYF. V is TRBV9 and J is TRBJ2-3; D gene uncertain. V lost 0 bases and J 5 bases, leaving 7 bases between the germline ends. The CDR3 consists of 13 residues. The germline CDR1 and CDR2 sequences are SGDLS and YYNGEE.

V usage is TRBV5-1 and J usage is TRBJ2-1; D gene ambiguous. The V and J ends lost 2 bases and 4 bases respectively, with 4 bases between them. This CDR3 has 12 amino acids. Per the germline V gene, CDR1 is SGHRS and CDR2 is YFSETQ. CDR3 sequence (DNA): TGCGCCAGCAGCTTTCTTTACAATGAGCAGTTCTTC. This gives the protein CASSFLYNEQFF.

The V gene is TRBV7-8, the J gene TRBJ1-5; unclear D gene. Germline assignment: CDR1 SGHVS and CDR2 FQNEAQ. The V and J ends lost 1 base and 5 bases respectively, with 6 bases between them. The CDR3 has 13 amino acids. CDR3 sequence reads: CASSLGGYQPQHF. DNA for the CDR3: TGTGCCAGCAGCTTAGGAGGTTATCAGCCCCAGCATTTT.

This clone was seen once. V gene TRBV5-4 combines with J gene TRBJ2-5, with D possibly being TRBD2 (5 bases). The V and J ends lost 3 bases and 3 bases respectively, with 12 bases between them. Per the germline V gene, CDR1 is SGHNT and CDR2 is YYREEE (reference sequence). The CDR3 sequence is 14 residues long. The CDR3 sequence is CASSSQTTEETQYF. In nucleotides, the CDR3 is TGTGCCAGCAGCTCCCAGACTACCGAAGAGACCCAGTACTTC.